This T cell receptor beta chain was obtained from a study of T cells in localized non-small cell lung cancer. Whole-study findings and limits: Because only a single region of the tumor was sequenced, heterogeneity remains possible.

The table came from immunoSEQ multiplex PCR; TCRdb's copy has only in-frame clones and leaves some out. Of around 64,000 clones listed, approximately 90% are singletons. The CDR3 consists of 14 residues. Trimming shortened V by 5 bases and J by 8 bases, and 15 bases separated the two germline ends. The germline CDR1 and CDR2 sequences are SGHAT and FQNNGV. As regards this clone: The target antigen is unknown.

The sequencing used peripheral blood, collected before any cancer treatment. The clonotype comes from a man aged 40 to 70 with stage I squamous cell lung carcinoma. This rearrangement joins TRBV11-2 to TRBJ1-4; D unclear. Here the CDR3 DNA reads TGTGCCAGCAGCCGCATGGGGAGGCAGGAAAAACTGTTTTTT. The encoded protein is CASSRMGRQEKLFF. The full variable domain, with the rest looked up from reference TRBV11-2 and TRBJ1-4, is EAGVAQSPRYKIIEKRQSVAFWCNPISGHATLYWYQQILGQGPKLLIQFQNNGVVDDSQLPKDRFSAERLKGVDSTLKIQPAKLEDSAVYLCASSRMGRQEKLFFGSGTQLSVL.